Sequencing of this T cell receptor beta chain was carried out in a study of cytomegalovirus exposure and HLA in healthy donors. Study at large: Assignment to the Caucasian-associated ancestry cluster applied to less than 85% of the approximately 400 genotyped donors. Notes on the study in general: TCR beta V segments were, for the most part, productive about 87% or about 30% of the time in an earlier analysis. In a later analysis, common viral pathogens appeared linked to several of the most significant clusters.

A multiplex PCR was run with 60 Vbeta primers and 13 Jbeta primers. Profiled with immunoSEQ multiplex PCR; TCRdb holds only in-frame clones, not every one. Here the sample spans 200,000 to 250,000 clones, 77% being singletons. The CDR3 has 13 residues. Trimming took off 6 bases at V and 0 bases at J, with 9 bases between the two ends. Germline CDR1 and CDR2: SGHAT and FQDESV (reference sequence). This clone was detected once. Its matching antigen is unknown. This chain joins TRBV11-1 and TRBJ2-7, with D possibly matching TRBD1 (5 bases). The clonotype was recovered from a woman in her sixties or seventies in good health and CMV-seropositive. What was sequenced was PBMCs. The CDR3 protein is CASRGAVSYEQYF. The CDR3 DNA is TGTGCCAGCAGAGGGGCGGTCTCCTACGAGCAGTACTTC.